A selection of T cell receptor beta chains follows, all from one sample in a study of blood T cells in healthy people across ages. TCRdb re-called the 5' RACE reads through MiXCR, storing one row per CDR3 protein. This repertoire shows 550,000 to 750,000 distinct CDR3 sequences, around 21% found once; its top ten account for 3% to 4%. Sequences were obtained from blood. The receptors shown here come from a man between 65 and 79 years old in good health. The CDR3 runs from the conserved cysteine through the conserved F or W. Each record gives: D gene, J gene, clone size, V gene, CDR3 protein, CDR3 DNA. D genes are given only for firm matches. The size of a clone is reported for some rows only, either as once, few or many, or as a class for expanded clones.

d_call: TRBD2; j_call: TRBJ2-1; clone_size: -; v_call: TRBV6-1; cdr3_aa: CASSRGLALSYNEQFF; cdr3_nt: TGTGCCAGCAGCCGAGGACTAGCCCTCTCCTACAATGAGCAGTTCTTC
d_call: TRBD2; j_call: TRBJ2-1; clone_size: -; v_call: TRBV7-9; cdr3_aa: CASPEVGLAEVNSYNEQFF; cdr3_nt: TGTGCCAGCCCTGAGGTTGGACTAGCGGAAGTTAACTCCTACAATGAGCAGTTCTTC
d_call: -; j_call: TRBJ2-2; clone_size: few; v_call: TRBV19; cdr3_aa: CASSIVASNTGELFF; cdr3_nt: TGTGCCAGTAGTATTGTAGCGTCGAACACCGGGGAGCTGTTTTTT
d_call: TRBD1; j_call: TRBJ2-3; clone_size: -; v_call: TRBV20-1; cdr3_aa: CSASPPGQVVDTQYF; cdr3_nt: TGCAGTGCTAGTCCTCCGGGACAGGTCGTAGATACGCAGTATTTT
d_call: -; j_call: TRBJ1-5; clone_size: few; v_call: TRBV2; cdr3_aa: CASSDSGNSNQPQHF; cdr3_nt: TGTGCCAGCAGTGATTCCGGGAATAGCAATCAGCCCCAGCATTTT
d_call: -; j_call: TRBJ1-1; clone_size: -; v_call: TRBV12-3/TRBV12-4; cdr3_aa: CASSFYDNEAFF; cdr3_nt: TGTGCCAGCAGTTTTTACGACAATGAAGCTTTCTTT
d_call: -; j_call: TRBJ2-1; clone_size: few; v_call: TRBV29-1; cdr3_aa: CRAQQGRGSYNEQFF; cdr3_nt: TGCAGAGCTCAACAGGGTCGGGGCTCCTACAATGAGCAGTTCTTC
d_call: TRBD2; j_call: TRBJ2-5; clone_size: few; v_call: TRBV6-5; cdr3_aa: CASSIGTSGSNERFF; cdr3_nt: TGTGCCAGCAGTATCGGGACTAGCGGGAGTAATGAGCGGTTCTTC
d_call: TRBD1; j_call: TRBJ2-2; clone_size: few; v_call: TRBV28; cdr3_aa: CASRRQGFNTGELFF; cdr3_nt: TGTGCCAGCAGACGACAGGGTTTTAACACCGGGGAGCTGTTTTTT
d_call: TRBD1; j_call: TRBJ1-2; clone_size: -; v_call: TRBV6-6; cdr3_aa: CASSYGTGDRSSYGYTF; cdr3_nt: TGTGCCAGCAGTTATGGGACAGGGGATAGATCTAGCTATGGCTACACCTTC
d_call: TRBD2; j_call: TRBJ2-1; clone_size: few; v_call: TRBV3-1; cdr3_aa: CASSQDNFPGTSWDEQFF; cdr3_nt: TGTGCCAGCAGCCAAGATAATTTCCCCGGGACTAGCTGGGATGAGCAGTTCTTC
d_call: -; j_call: TRBJ2-7; clone_size: -; v_call: TRBV20-1; cdr3_aa: CSARAGPYEQYF; cdr3_nt: TGCAGTGCTAGAGCGGGACCCTACGAGCAGTACTTC
d_call: -; j_call: TRBJ2-5; clone_size: -; v_call: TRBV20-1; cdr3_aa: CSAREWDTRRETQYF; cdr3_nt: TGCAGTGCTAGAGAATGGGACACCAGACGAGAGACCCAGTACTTC
d_call: -; j_call: TRBJ2-5; clone_size: few; v_call: TRBV11-3; cdr3_aa: CASSLDGQGGETQYF; cdr3_nt: TGTGCCAGCAGCTTAGATGGTCAGGGAGGCGAGACCCAGTACTTC
d_call: -; j_call: TRBJ1-2; clone_size: many; v_call: TRBV29-1; cdr3_aa: CSVELAGRRYTF; cdr3_nt: TGCAGCGTTGAATTGGCAGGGAGGAGGTACACCTTC
d_call: TRBD2; j_call: TRBJ2-5; clone_size: few; v_call: TRBV7-3; cdr3_aa: CASSILAGRILGETQYF; cdr3_nt: TGTGCCAGCAGCATCCTAGCGGGACGCATCCTAGGGGAGACCCAGTACTTC
d_call: -; j_call: TRBJ2-6; clone_size: -; v_call: TRBV20-1; cdr3_aa: CSARTIGLGSSGANVLTF; cdr3_nt: TGCAGTGCTAGAACAATAGGACTGGGTAGCTCTGGGGCCAACGTCCTGACTTTC
d_call: -; j_call: TRBJ2-2; clone_size: few; v_call: TRBV5-1; cdr3_aa: CASSLSVPNTGELFF; cdr3_nt: TGCGCCAGCAGCTTGAGTGTACCGAACACCGGGGAGCTGTTTTTT
d_call: TRBD1; j_call: TRBJ2-3; clone_size: -; v_call: TRBV2; cdr3_aa: CASSDDRGSADTQYF; cdr3_nt: TGTGCCAGCAGTGACGACAGGGGGAGTGCAGATACGCAGTATTTT
d_call: TRBD1; j_call: TRBJ1-6; clone_size: -; v_call: TRBV20-1; cdr3_aa: CSARKPDRVNSPLHF; cdr3_nt: TGCAGTGCTAGAAAGCCTGACAGGGTCAATTCACCCCTCCACTTT